The 4 T cell receptor beta chains given below trace back to one sample, sequenced in a study of blood T cell repertoires in COVID-19. Produced via immunoSEQ multiplex PCR; TCRdb's table is partial and in-frame only. This sample carries 330,000 or so clones, roughly 90% of them seen once, and the ten largest clones take less than 20%. Specimen: PBMCs or T cells enriched from blood (not recorded which). The receptors come from a woman between 25 and 40 years old who had recovered from COVID-19.

The chain couples TRBV28 to TRBJ2-3; D is perhaps TRBD2 (6 bases). Trimming left V 1 base short and J 3 bases short, with 11 bases between. Germline loops: CDR1 MDHEN, CDR2 SYDVKM. The CDR3 length is 15 residues. The CDR3 bases are TGTGCCAGCAGTTTATCGGCGGGGCAAACAGATACGCAGTATTTT. Its translation is CASSLSAGQTDTQYF. Using reference TRBV28 and TRBJ2-3 for the parts outside the CDR3, the full variable domain is DVKVTQSSRYLVKRTGEKVFLECVQDMDHENMFWYRQDPGLGLRLIYFSYDVKMKEKGDIPEGYSVSREKKERFSLILESASTNQTSMYLCASSLSAGQTDTQYFGPGTRLTVL.

The chain links TRBV5-1 to TRBJ1-2; 12 nucleotides match TRBD1. The ends lost 0 bases at V and 7 bases at J; junction bases unmatched: 4. Germline CDR1 and CDR2: SGHRS and YFSETQ. This CDR3 spans 15 amino acids. Here the CDR3 reads CASSLEGQGAFGYTF. CDR3 bases: TGCGCCAGCAGCTTGGAGGGACAGGGGGCGTTTGGCTACACCTTC.

The rearrangement joins TRBV28 to TRBJ2-3, with D perhaps TRBD1 (6 bases). V was shortened by 6 bases and J by 8 bases, with 18 bases between the two germline ends. Germline CDR1 is MDHEN and CDR2 is SYDVKM. CDR3 length: 14 amino acids. The CDR3 sequence: CASSPAPIGGTQYF. In nucleotides, the CDR3 is TGTGCCAGCAGCCCGGCACCGATAGGGGGTACGCAGTATTTT.

V usage is TRBV5-1 and J usage is TRBJ2-1; possibly TRBD2 for D (7 bases). Germline lookup yields CDR1 SGHRS and CDR2 YFSETQ. V was clipped by 1 base and J by 8 bases, with 19 bases between them. The CDR3 has 16 residues. The CDR3 is CASSLIGGGASDEQFF. In nucleotides, the CDR3 is TGCGCCAGCAGCTTGATAGGTGGGGGGGCCAGCGATGAGCAGTTCTTC.